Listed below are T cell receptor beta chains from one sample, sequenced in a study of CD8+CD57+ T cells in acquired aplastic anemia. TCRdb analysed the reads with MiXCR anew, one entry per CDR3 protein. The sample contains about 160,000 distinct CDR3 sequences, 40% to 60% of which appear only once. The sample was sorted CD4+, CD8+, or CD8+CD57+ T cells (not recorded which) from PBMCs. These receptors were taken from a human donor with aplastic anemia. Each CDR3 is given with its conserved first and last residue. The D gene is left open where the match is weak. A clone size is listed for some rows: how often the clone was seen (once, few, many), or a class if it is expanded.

cdr3_nt: TGTGCCAGCAGTGGAAACCCGGGACAGACAATCGAACCCCAGCATTTT; cdr3_aa: CASSGNPGQTIEPQHF; j_call: TRBJ1-5; d_call: TRBD1; v_call: TRBV11-2; clone_size: -
cdr3_nt: TGTGCCAGCAGTTACTCCATAGCGGGAAACAATGAGCAGCTCTTC; cdr3_aa: CASSYSIAGNNEQLF; j_call: TRBJ2-1; d_call: TRBD2; v_call: TRBV12-3/TRBV12-4; clone_size: -
cdr3_nt: TGTGCCAGCAGTGTGTTCGGGGGTCACCCCTACGAGCAGTACTTC; cdr3_aa: CASSVFGGHPYEQYF; j_call: TRBJ2-7; d_call: -; v_call: TRBV6-1; clone_size: once
cdr3_nt: TGTGCCAGCAGTTTGGACAGAGGCACCGAGCAGTTCTTC; cdr3_aa: CASSLDRGTEQFF; j_call: TRBJ2-1; d_call: -; v_call: TRBV27; clone_size: few
cdr3_nt: TGTGCCAGCAGCTCCGGACAGTCTGAAGCTTTCTTT; cdr3_aa: CASSSGQSEAFF; j_call: TRBJ1-1; d_call: -; v_call: TRBV7-9; clone_size: -
cdr3_nt: TGTGCCACCAGTGACCGAAGGCAGGGGGATGGCTACACCTTC; cdr3_aa: CATSDRRQGDGYTF; j_call: TRBJ1-2; d_call: TRBD1; v_call: TRBV24-1; clone_size: -
cdr3_nt: TGCAGTGCTAGAGCTATTGGCGGGGGCCTACATGGCTACACCTTC; cdr3_aa: CSARAIGGGLHGYTF; j_call: TRBJ1-2; d_call: -; v_call: TRBV20-1; clone_size: -
cdr3_nt: TGTGCCAGTAGTATTGGGGAACGGGATACGCAGTATTTT; cdr3_aa: CASSIGERDTQYF; j_call: TRBJ2-3; d_call: -; v_call: TRBV19; clone_size: -
cdr3_nt: TGTGCCAGCAGCAGACAGCAGACTGAAGCTTTCTTT; cdr3_aa: CASSRQQTEAFF; j_call: TRBJ1-1; d_call: -; v_call: TRBV2; clone_size: -
cdr3_nt: TGTGCCAGTAGTAACTACGAGGCTGGAGAGACCCAGTACTTC; cdr3_aa: CASSNYEAGETQYF; j_call: TRBJ2-5; d_call: -; v_call: TRBV19; clone_size: -
cdr3_nt: TGTGCCAGCAGCTTAGACAGAGACTATGGCTACACCTTC; cdr3_aa: CASSLDRDYGYTF; j_call: TRBJ1-2; d_call: -; v_call: TRBV11-2; clone_size: many
cdr3_nt: TGTGCTGGTTCAATTGGAAGCCCCTCTGGAAACACCATATATTTT; cdr3_aa: CAGSIGSPSGNTIYF; j_call: TRBJ1-3; d_call: -; v_call: TRBV30; clone_size: -
cdr3_nt: TGTGCCAGCAGCCAATTTCGGACTAGCAAATCCGGGGAGCTGTTTTTT; cdr3_aa: CASSQFRTSKSGELFF; j_call: TRBJ2-2; d_call: TRBD2; v_call: TRBV14; clone_size: few
cdr3_nt: TGCAGTGCTAGATCGCAACCGGGACAAGGAGGTGAAGCTTTCTTT; cdr3_aa: CSARSQPGQGGEAFF; j_call: TRBJ1-1; d_call: -; v_call: TRBV20-1; clone_size: -
cdr3_nt: TGTGCCAGTAGTATAGACCCCAGGGGTAATTCACCCCTCCACTTT; cdr3_aa: CASSIDPRGNSPLHF; j_call: TRBJ1-6; d_call: -; v_call: TRBV19; clone_size: few
cdr3_nt: TGTGCCAGCAGCCTTAAAGGGACAGACACCTACGAGCAGTACTTC; cdr3_aa: CASSLKGTDTYEQYF; j_call: TRBJ2-7; d_call: TRBD1; v_call: TRBV7-6; clone_size: -
cdr3_nt: TGCAGGACAAGGTCACTAGGCGAGCAGTACTTC; cdr3_aa: CRTRSLGEQYF; j_call: TRBJ2-7; d_call: -; v_call: TRBV20-1; clone_size: -
cdr3_nt: TGTGCCAGCAGACCAAAAACGGGAGCGGGGTACGAGCAGTACTTC; cdr3_aa: CASRPKTGAGYEQYF; j_call: TRBJ2-7; d_call: TRBD2; v_call: TRBV12-3/TRBV12-4; clone_size: many
cdr3_nt: TGCAGTACGACCTCGAACGACTTTTTCGGGGAGCTGTTTTTT; cdr3_aa: CSTTSNDFFGELFF; j_call: TRBJ2-2; d_call: -; v_call: TRBV20-1; clone_size: -
cdr3_nt: TGCAGCGTTGTGGTGCAGGGGGCTGGAAGCACCATATATTTT; cdr3_aa: CSVVVQGAGSTIYF; j_call: TRBJ1-3; d_call: TRBD1; v_call: TRBV29-1; clone_size: few
cdr3_nt: TGTGCCAGCAGCTCCGGGACATACTACAATGAGCAGTTCTTC; cdr3_aa: CASSSGTYYNEQFF; j_call: TRBJ2-1; d_call: -; v_call: TRBV6-1; clone_size: many
cdr3_nt: TGTGCCAGCAGTGTGGTAGGGGGCTCCTATAATTCACCCCTCCACTTT; cdr3_aa: CASSVVGGSYNSPLHF; j_call: TRBJ1-6; d_call: -; v_call: TRBV7-2; clone_size: -
cdr3_nt: TGTGCCAGCAGAGCAGGGGTGGGAATTGGGCAGCCCCAGCATTTT; cdr3_aa: CASRAGVGIGQPQHF; j_call: TRBJ1-5; d_call: -; v_call: TRBV2; clone_size: -
cdr3_nt: TGCAGTATCGGTTCCGCGTACGGGCCAGATACGCAGTATTTT; cdr3_aa: CSIGSAYGPDTQYF; j_call: TRBJ2-3; d_call: -; v_call: TRBV20-1; clone_size: -
cdr3_nt: TGTGCCACCGGGGACGTAGGCACCGGGGAGCTGTTTTTT; cdr3_aa: CATGDVGTGELFF; j_call: TRBJ2-2; d_call: -; v_call: TRBV10-3; clone_size: few
cdr3_nt: TGTGCCAGCAGCTTAGCCCCATTCCTAAATCAGCCCCAGCATTTT; cdr3_aa: CASSLAPFLNQPQHF; j_call: TRBJ1-5; d_call: -; v_call: TRBV7-2; clone_size: many
cdr3_nt: TGTGCCAGCAGCTGGGATCTTAATCAGCCCCAGCATTTT; cdr3_aa: CASSWDLNQPQHF; j_call: TRBJ1-5; d_call: -; v_call: TRBV7-9; clone_size: many
cdr3_nt: TGCGCCAGCAGCCGTGGGACAGGGCTTGGGGAGCAGTACTTC; cdr3_aa: CASSRGTGLGEQYF; j_call: TRBJ2-7; d_call: TRBD1; v_call: TRBV2; clone_size: -
cdr3_nt: TGTGCCAGCAGCGCCGGGACTAGCGAACAAGAGACCCAGTACTTC; cdr3_aa: CASSAGTSEQETQYF; j_call: TRBJ2-5; d_call: TRBD2; v_call: TRBV7-9; clone_size: -
cdr3_nt: TGTGCCATCAGGTCCCCCGACCGTATAAAGTACGAGCAGTACTTC; cdr3_aa: CAIRSPDRIKYEQYF; j_call: TRBJ2-7; d_call: -; v_call: TRBV10-3; clone_size: -
cdr3_nt: TGTGCCAGCAGTTACTCCCTCGCCCGGGAGCCCTACGAGCAGTACTTC; cdr3_aa: CASSYSLAREPYEQYF; j_call: TRBJ2-7; d_call: -; v_call: TRBV6-5; clone_size: -
cdr3_nt: TGCAGTGCTAGAGAGAGGACAGGGAGGTGCAATCAGCCCCAGCATTTT; cdr3_aa: CSARERTGRCNQPQHF; j_call: TRBJ1-5; d_call: TRBD1; v_call: TRBV20-1; clone_size: -
cdr3_nt: TGTGCCAGCAGCGTGGCAGGGGCCTACGAGCAGTACTTC; cdr3_aa: CASSVAGAYEQYF; j_call: TRBJ2-7; d_call: -; v_call: TRBV9; clone_size: many
cdr3_nt: TGCAGTGCCCGAGAGGGGGAGGGCACCGGGGAGCTGTTTTTT; cdr3_aa: CSAREGEGTGELFF; j_call: TRBJ2-2; d_call: -; v_call: TRBV20-1; clone_size: many
cdr3_nt: TGTGCCAGCAGTTTATCCGGACAGGTCTACGAGCAGTACTTC; cdr3_aa: CASSLSGQVYEQYF; j_call: TRBJ2-7; d_call: TRBD1; v_call: TRBV12-3/TRBV12-4; clone_size: many
cdr3_nt: TGTGCCAGCAGCGTAGAGGGCAGAACTAATGAAAAACTGTTTTTT; cdr3_aa: CASSVEGRTNEKLFF; j_call: TRBJ1-4; d_call: -; v_call: TRBV9; clone_size: many
cdr3_nt: TGTGCCAGCAGAGGATTGACAGCAACGAACACTGAAGCTTTCTTT; cdr3_aa: CASRGLTATNTEAFF; j_call: TRBJ1-1; d_call: -; v_call: TRBV2; clone_size: once
cdr3_nt: TGTGCCAGCAGAGAACGGGGTTTCCCCCCCTACGAGCAGTACTTC; cdr3_aa: CASRERGFPPYEQYF; j_call: TRBJ2-7; d_call: -; v_call: TRBV6-1; clone_size: many
cdr3_nt: TGTGCCAGCACTCCGGGACGGGGGGCCACTGAGGCTTTCTTT; cdr3_aa: CASTPGRGATEAFF; j_call: TRBJ1-1; d_call: -; v_call: TRBV6-1; clone_size: once
cdr3_nt: TGCGCCAGCAGCCAGAGCCTCCAAGAGACCCAGTACTTC; cdr3_aa: CASSQSLQETQYF; j_call: TRBJ2-5; d_call: -; v_call: TRBV4-1; clone_size: many
cdr3_nt: TGTGCCAGCAGCTCCATCATGACCGGGGAGAATACGCAGTATTTT; cdr3_aa: CASSSIMTGENTQYF; j_call: TRBJ2-3; d_call: -; v_call: TRBV7-9; clone_size: many
cdr3_nt: TGTGCCAGCAGCAAGGACGGGGCGCAAGAGACCCAGTACTTC; cdr3_aa: CASSKDGAQETQYF; j_call: TRBJ2-5; d_call: -; v_call: TRBV9; clone_size: many
cdr3_nt: TGTGCCGGTAGTATGGCCCCCGGGACTGAAGCATTCTTT; cdr3_aa: CAGSMAPGTEAFF; j_call: TRBJ1-1; d_call: -; v_call: TRBV19; clone_size: few
cdr3_nt: TGCAGTGCTAGGCTGACTTCCTCCTATAATTCACCCCTCCACTTT; cdr3_aa: CSARLTSSYNSPLHF; j_call: TRBJ1-6; d_call: -; v_call: TRBV20-1; clone_size: -
cdr3_nt: TGTGCCAGCAGCTTGGCCTTACAGGGGGCCGATGGCTACACCTTC; cdr3_aa: CASSLALQGADGYTF; j_call: TRBJ1-2; d_call: TRBD1; v_call: TRBV5-5; clone_size: many
cdr3_nt: TGTGCCAGTAGTACTAGCGGGAGGATTCAGTACTTC; cdr3_aa: CASSTSGRIQYF; j_call: TRBJ2-5; d_call: TRBD2; v_call: TRBV19; clone_size: -
cdr3_nt: TGTGCCAGCAGCCCCGGGGGAGCGCCGGGGAATGAGCAGTTCTTC; cdr3_aa: CASSPGGAPGNEQFF; j_call: TRBJ2-1; d_call: -; v_call: TRBV9; clone_size: many
cdr3_nt: TGTGCCAGCAGCTTAGCACAGGGACCCTACGAGCAGTACTTC; cdr3_aa: CASSLAQGPYEQYF; j_call: TRBJ2-7; d_call: -; v_call: TRBV7-8; clone_size: -
cdr3_nt: TGCGCCAGCAGCTTGGGACTAGCGTCAGATACGCAGTATTTT; cdr3_aa: CASSLGLASDTQYF; j_call: TRBJ2-3; d_call: TRBD2; v_call: TRBV5-1; clone_size: -
cdr3_nt: TGCGCCAGCAGCTCCGGGAACGAGCAGTACTTC; cdr3_aa: CASSSGNEQYF; j_call: TRBJ2-7; d_call: -; v_call: TRBV5-1; clone_size: many
cdr3_nt: TGTGCCAGCAGCTTACGATTAGATATATGCAGGGAGCCCCCATTCAATGAGCAGTTCTTC; cdr3_aa: CASSLRLDICREPPFNEQFF; j_call: TRBJ2-1; d_call: -; v_call: TRBV11-1; clone_size: few
cdr3_nt: TGTGCCAGTAGCGGGAGCGACTACGAGCAGTACTTC; cdr3_aa: CASSGSDYEQYF; j_call: TRBJ2-7; d_call: TRBD2; v_call: TRBV7-9; clone_size: -
cdr3_nt: TGTGCCAGCAGTTACGGGGCAAGCCCGACAGGGAATCAGCCCCAGCATTTT; cdr3_aa: CASSYGASPTGNQPQHF; j_call: TRBJ1-5; d_call: TRBD1; v_call: TRBV6-5; clone_size: -
cdr3_nt: TGTGCCACCAGCAGAGGGAACAGGGAAGGCTACACCTTC; cdr3_aa: CATSRGNREGYTF; j_call: TRBJ1-2; d_call: -; v_call: TRBV15; clone_size: -
cdr3_nt: TGTGCCAGCAGCTTAGGACAGGGAGACTACGAGCAGTACTTC; cdr3_aa: CASSLGQGDYEQYF; j_call: TRBJ2-7; d_call: TRBD1; v_call: TRBV7-9; clone_size: -
cdr3_nt: TGTGCCGCCACCCCGGGACTTAGCTCCTACGAGCAGTACTTC; cdr3_aa: CAATPGLSSYEQYF; j_call: TRBJ2-7; d_call: -; v_call: TRBV5-4; clone_size: -
cdr3_nt: TGTGCCAGCACCCGAGAGGGGGTCGACAATGAGCAGTTCTTC; cdr3_aa: CASTREGVDNEQFF; j_call: TRBJ2-1; d_call: -; v_call: TRBV6-1; clone_size: -